The clone carrying this T cell receptor beta chain was counted ten times or more. The sample originates from a study of T cells in Graves' hyperthyroidism and ophthalmopathy. From RNA transcripts, TCR beta CDR3 regions were amplified. First-round RT-PCR with HTBI primers amplified the TCR CDR3 region. One entry per CDR3 protein results from TCRdb running MiXCR on the multiplex PCR reads. The sample yields roughly 300,000 distinct CDR3 sequences, about 25% seen once. The sample consisted of blood. The TCR originated in a middle-aged man with Graves' hyperthyroidism that later progressed to Graves' ophthalmopathy.

CDR3 in amino acids: CSAPDVGGGNTEAFF. The CDR3 DNA sequence: TGCAGTGCTCCGGATGTTGGGGGTGGGAACACTGAAGCTTTCTTT. The chain joins TRBV20-1 to TRBJ1-1, with D possibly TRBD1 on 5 matching bases. V was pared by 5 bases and J by 1 base, with 17 bases between. CDR1 is DFQATT, CDR2 SNEGSKA, per germline (reference sequence). The length of the CDR3 is 15 residues.